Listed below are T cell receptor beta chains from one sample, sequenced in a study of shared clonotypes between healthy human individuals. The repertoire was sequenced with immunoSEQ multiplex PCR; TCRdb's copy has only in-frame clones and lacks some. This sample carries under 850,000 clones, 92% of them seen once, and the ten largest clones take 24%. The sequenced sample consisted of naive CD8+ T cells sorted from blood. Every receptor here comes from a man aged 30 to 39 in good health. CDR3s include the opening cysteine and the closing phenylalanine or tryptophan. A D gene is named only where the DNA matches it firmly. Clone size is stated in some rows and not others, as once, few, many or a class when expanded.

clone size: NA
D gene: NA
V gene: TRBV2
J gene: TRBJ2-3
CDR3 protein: CAMHPGASTDTQYF
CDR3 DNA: TGTGCCATGCACCCAGGGGCTAGCACAGATACGCAGTATTTT

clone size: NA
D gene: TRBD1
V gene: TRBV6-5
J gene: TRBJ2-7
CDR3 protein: CASTAGTGLYEQYF
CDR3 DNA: TGTGCCAGCACCGCCGGGACAGGGCTGTACGAGCAGTACTTC

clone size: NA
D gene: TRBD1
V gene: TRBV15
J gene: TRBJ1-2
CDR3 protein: CATSRPDRDYGYTF
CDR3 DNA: TGTGCCACCAGCAGACCTGACAGGGATTACGGCTACACCTTC

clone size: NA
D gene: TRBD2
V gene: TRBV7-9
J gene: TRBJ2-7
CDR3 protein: CASSLSLGGRADYEQYF
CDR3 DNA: TGTGCCAGCAGCTTATCCCTAGGTGGGAGGGCGGACTACGAGCAGTACTTC

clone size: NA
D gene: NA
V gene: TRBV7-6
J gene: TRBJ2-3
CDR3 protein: CASSLERPTDTQYF
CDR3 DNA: TGTGCCAGCAGCTTAGAAAGGCCCACAGATACGCAGTATTTT

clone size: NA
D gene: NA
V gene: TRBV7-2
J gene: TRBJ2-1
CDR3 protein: CASSLALTGRGGHVF
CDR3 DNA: TGTGCCAGCAGCTTAGCCCTGACTGGCCGCGGTGGCCATGTCTTC

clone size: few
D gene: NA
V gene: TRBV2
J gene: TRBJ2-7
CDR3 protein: CASTRLEEDEQYF
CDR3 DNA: TGTGCCAGCACCCGACTGGAAGAGGACGAGCAGTACTTC

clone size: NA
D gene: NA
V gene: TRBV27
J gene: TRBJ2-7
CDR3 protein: CASRERNSYEQYF
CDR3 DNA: TGTGCCAGCCGTGAAAGAAACTCCTACGAGCAGTACTTC

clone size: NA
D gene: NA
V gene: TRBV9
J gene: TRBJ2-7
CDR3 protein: CASGRGGTAGNEQYF
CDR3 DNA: TGTGCCAGCGGCAGGGGAGGGACAGCCGGGAACGAGCAGTACTTC

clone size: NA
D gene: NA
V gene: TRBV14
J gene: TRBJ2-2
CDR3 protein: CASSRTLPPGELFF
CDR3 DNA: TGTGCCAGCAGCCGGACGCTACCCCCCGGGGAGCTGTTTTTT

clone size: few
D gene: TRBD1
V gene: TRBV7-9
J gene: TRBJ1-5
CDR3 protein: CASSRDSQPQHF
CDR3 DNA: TGTGCCAGCAGTCGGGACAGTCAGCCCCAGCATTTT

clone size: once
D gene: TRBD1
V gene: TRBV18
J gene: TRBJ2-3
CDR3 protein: CASSPPPGQDLSTDTQYF
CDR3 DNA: TGTGCCAGCTCACCACCCCCCGGACAGGATCTTAGCACAGATACGCAGTATTTT

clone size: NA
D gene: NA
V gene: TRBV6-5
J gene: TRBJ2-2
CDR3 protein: CASSYWVGYNTGELFF
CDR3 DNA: TGTGCCAGCAGTTACTGGGTCGGGTATAACACCGGGGAGCTGTTTTTT

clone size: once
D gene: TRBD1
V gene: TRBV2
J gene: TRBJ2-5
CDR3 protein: CASRDGTAQETQYF
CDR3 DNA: TGTGCCAGCAGAGACGGGACAGCCCAAGAGACCCAGTACTTC

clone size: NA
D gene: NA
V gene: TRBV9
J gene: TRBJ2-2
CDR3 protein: CASSITGLPDTGELFF
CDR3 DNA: TGTGCCAGCAGCATAACAGGGCTTCCGGACACCGGGGAGCTGTTTTTT

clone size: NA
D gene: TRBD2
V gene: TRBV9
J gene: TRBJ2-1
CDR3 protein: CASNAGVIINNEQFF
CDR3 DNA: TGTGCCAGCAACGCGGGAGTTATAATCAATAATGAGCAGTTCTTC

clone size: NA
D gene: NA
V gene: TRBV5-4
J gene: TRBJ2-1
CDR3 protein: CASSPRSSSHEQFF
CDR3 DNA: TGTGCCAGCAGCCCCCGGAGCTCGTCGCATGAGCAGTTCTTC

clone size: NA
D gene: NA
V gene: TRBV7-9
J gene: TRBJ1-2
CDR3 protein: CASTSSGGAGGYTF
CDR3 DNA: TGTGCCAGCACCTCTTCGGGGGGCGCGGGAGGCTACACCTTC

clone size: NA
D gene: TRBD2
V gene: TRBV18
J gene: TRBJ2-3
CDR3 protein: CASSRGGALIRGDTDTQYF
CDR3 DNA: TGTGCCAGCTCACGGGGAGGGGCTTTGATCCGGGGAGACACAGATACGCAGTATTTT

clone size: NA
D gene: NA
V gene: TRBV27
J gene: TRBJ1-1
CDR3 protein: CASCSIPLYPTEAFF
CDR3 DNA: TGTGCCAGCTGCAGTATCCCCTTGTACCCCACTGAAGCTTTCTTT

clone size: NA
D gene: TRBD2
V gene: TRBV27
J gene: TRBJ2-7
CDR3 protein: CASSSWTSGSYEQYF
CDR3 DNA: TGTGCCAGCAGTTCATGGACTAGCGGGTCCTACGAGCAGTACTTC

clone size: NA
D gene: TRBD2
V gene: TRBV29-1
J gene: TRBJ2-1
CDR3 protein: CSVVGLLAAVYNEQFF
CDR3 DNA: TGCAGCGTTGTTGGGCTACTAGCGGCTGTGTACAATGAGCAGTTCTTC

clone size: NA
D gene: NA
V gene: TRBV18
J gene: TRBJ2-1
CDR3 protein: CASSPTFLFHEQFF
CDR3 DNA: TGTGCCAGCTCACCGACCTTCTTATTCCATGAGCAGTTCTTC

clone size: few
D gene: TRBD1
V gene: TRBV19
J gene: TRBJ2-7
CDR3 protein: CASSWGTGGYEQYF
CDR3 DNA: TGTGCCAGTAGTTGGGGGACAGGGGGCTACGAGCAGTACTTC